This T cell receptor (beta chain) comes out of a study of T cells in tuberculosis. CDR1 LGHNA and CDR2 YSLEER come from the germline V gene. CDR3 length: 14 residues. J lost 4 bases, V lost 4 bases, and 2 bases had no gene match. Clones were read by immunoSEQ multiplex PCR, and TCRdb kept only the in-frame ones, dropping some. The sample contains about 34,000 clones, under 95% of which appear only once. The sample's time point: new active TB diagnosis, blood taken before or within 7 days of starting treatment. This sample comprised PBMCs, obtained at tuberculosis diagnosis. This chain connects TRBV4-3 to TRBJ2-7; 12 nucleotides align to TRBD2. This TCR derives from an adult with tuberculosis. CDR3 nucleotides: TGCGCCAGCAGCCCTAGCGGGGGGGGATACGAGCAGTACTTC. Amino acid sequence: CASSPSGGGYEQYF.